The clone carrying this T cell receptor (beta chain) was seen only once. This sample was taken from a study of blood T cell repertoires in COVID-19. Study background: Sample material is recorded as cDNA or gDNA derived from T cells, B-cell-depleted T cells, or PBMCs.

The germline CDR1 and CDR2 sequences are MNHEY and SVGAGI. Germline trimming cut 7 bases from V and 9 bases from J; bases unmatched to any gene: 12. The CDR3 totals 15 residues. Authors' analysis steps: Nucleated cell number was recorded as an estimate derived from reference gene primer amplification. Using immunoSEQ multiplex PCR, the repertoire was profiled, and TCRdb retains in-frame clones only, with some absent. V, J and clone size are those of that table, while D and trimming were read from the DNA. This sample has 300,000 to 350,000 clones, with about 93% found just once. The chain couples TRBV6-5 to TRBJ2-1; 10 positions match TRBD2. The sequenced sample was peripheral blood. This clonotype originated in a woman between 18 and 29 years old who had recovered from COVID-19. This chain's CDR3 is CASTPRLAGVGEQFF. CDR3 in DNA: TGTGCCAGCACTCCCAGGCTAGCGGGAGTAGGTGAGCAGTTCTTC.